This T cell receptor beta chain was obtained from a study of blood T cell repertoires in COVID-19. In the study overall: There were acute and convalescent COVID-19 samples, and they came from the United States, Italy and Spain. From T cells, B-cell-depleted T cells, or PBMCs came the material, which was cDNA or gDNA.

TCRdb's copy holds only in-frame clones and misses some; the assay was immunoSEQ multiplex PCR. Of around 80,000 clones listed, over 65% were seen once; the top ten hold 5.7%. This CDR3 has 13 residues. Germline V gene lookup returns CDR1 SGHTS and CDR2 YDEGEE. With V trimmed by 3 bases and J by 6 bases, 3 bases remained unmatched. This clone was observed a few times. Source material: peripheral blood. The chain uses TRBV5-8 and TRBJ1-2; 9 bases match TRBD1. The TCR was taken from a man aged 50-60 years with active or convalescent COVID-19. The CDR3 DNA reads TGTGCCAGCAGCTGGGGGACAGGGAATGGCTACACCTTC. This sequence encodes CASSWGTGNGYTF.